This T cell receptor (beta chain) was sequenced for a study of T cells in Graves' hyperthyroidism and ophthalmopathy. Overall study findings and caveats: Most thyroid clonotypes that were expanded above 0.001 also turned up in blood. Ophthalmopathy cases were set apart from stable hyperthyroidism by a 13 V-J model.

This clonotype showed up many times. Antigen: not known. The CDR3 length is 15 residues. V lost 5 bases and J lost 0, with 11 bases in between. RNA transcripts gave rise to amplified TCR beta CDR3 regions. The TCR CDR3 first-round RT-PCR relied on the HTBI primer set. TCRdb fed the multiplex PCR reads into MiXCR, producing one record per CDR3 protein. Here the sample spans about 520,000 distinct CDR3 sequences, roughly 25% being singletons. It was uncontrolled infection, other autoimmune disease, pregnancy or lactation that excluded patients. Out of approximately 10 ml of fresh peripheral blood came the PBMCs.

The material sequenced was blood. The source is a woman in her twenties or thirties with Graves' ophthalmopathy. The chain carries TRBV12-3 or TRBV12-4 and TRBJ1-5; D perhaps matches TRBD1 (6 bases). The CDR3 DNA sequence: TGTGCCAGCAGTAGACAGGTTCATAGCAATCAGCCCCAGCATTTT. Protein product: CASSRQVHSNQPQHF.